This TCR beta chain was found in a study of shared clonotypes between healthy human individuals. Study results and limitations: Clonotypes shared by all four sorted-subset donors had higher generation probabilities than non-shared clonotypes.

Here immunoSEQ multiplex PCR was the method, and the copy in TCRdb shows in-frame clones only, minus some. The sample consists of approximately 980,000 clones, 70% to 85% of them appearing once. On this clone: The antigen is not known.

The source of this sequence is a man in his late teens or twenties in good health. Sequenced sample: memory CD4+ T cells sorted from blood. The sample's subset: CD45RA-negative fraction.

The CDR3 DNA sequence: TGTGCCATCAGTTCGCCTACTAGCGGGAGAAACAATGAGCAGTTCTTC. It is translated as CAISSPTSGRNNEQFF. The chain combines TRBV10-3 with TRBJ2-1, with TRBD2 matching over 11 bases. Germline V gene sequence: CDR1 ENHRY, CDR2 SYGVKD. The CDR3 loop spans 16 amino acids. V lost 5 bases, J lost 5 bases, and 8 bases stayed unmatched.